This section outlines one T cell receptor beta chain sequence together with its context. Its antigen is as yet unknown. As the template, RNA transcripts were used to amplify TCR beta CDR3 regions. First-round RT-PCR used HTBI primers; second-round multiplex PCR followed. TCRdb re-analysed the multiplex PCR reads in MiXCR, keeping a single row per CDR3 protein. The repertoire holds 660,000 or so distinct CDR3 sequences, about 41% seen once, with 3% to 4% in the top ten. The data were obtained in a study of Graves' ophthalmopathy and Graves' hyperthyroidism. Study-level background: The authors collected peripheral blood at initial diagnosis, before any treatment. Overall study results and limits: Among expanded thyroid clonotypes above 0.001 frequency, most also occurred in blood.

CDR3 length: 14 amino acids. Trimming cost V 6 bases and J 8 bases; bases outside gene matches: 7. Germline V gives CDR1 SGHNT, CDR2 YENEEA. Ophthalmopathic donors had moderate-to-severe activity, CAS ≥3 and NOSPECS ≥4, with disease that had lasted under 3 months. Other autoimmune disease, uncontrolled infection, pregnancy and lactation led to exclusion. Specimen: peripheral blood. This clonotype originated in an adult man with Graves' ophthalmopathy. V is TRBV11-3 and J is TRBJ1-4, with 9 nucleotides matching TRBD1. The CDR3 loop is CASSSGGTGEKLFF. CDR3 bases: TGTGCCAGCAGTTCTGGGGGGACAGGGGAAAAACTGTTTTTT.